Below, 26 T cell receptor beta chains from the same sample are listed, as sequenced in a study of identifying expanded T cells in peripheral blood. Method: immunoSEQ multiplex PCR; TCRdb's copy keeps in-frame clones and lacks some. This sample carries tens of thousands of clones, approximately 82% of them seen once, and the ten largest clones take 15% to 20%. The sequenced material came from blood. These receptors all come from a person between 18 and 70 years old in good health.

The V gene is TRBV7-8, the J gene TRBJ2-2; no reliable D call. Germline assignment: CDR1 SGHVS and CDR2 FQNEAQ. The V gene lost 1 base and the J gene lost 2 bases, with 14 bases spanning the gap. CDR3 size: 17 residues. The CDR3 DNA follows: TGTGCCAGCAGCTTAGGATTGGGCCCTCCCAACACCGGGGAGCTGTTTTTT. Amino acids: CASSLGLGPPNTGELFF. The full variable domain, its missing parts supplied by reference TRBV7-8 and TRBJ2-2, is GAGVSQSPRYKVAKRGQDVALRCDPISGHVSLFWYQQALGQGPEFLTYFQNEAQLDKSGLPSDRFFAERPEGSVSTLKIQRTQQEDSAVYLCASSLGLGPPNTGELFFGEGSRLTVL.

The V and J genes are TRBV2 and TRBJ2-5; 8 bases agree with TRBD2. The junction had 5 bases not matched to a gene; V was cut back by 4 bases and J by 1 base. The CDR3 contains 15 residues. Germline loops: CDR1 SNHLY, CDR2 FYNNEI. CDR3 amino acids: CASSVLAEAQETQYF. The CDR3 DNA follows: TGTGCCAGCAGTGTACTAGCGGAGGCCCAAGAGACCCAGTACTTC.

The genes are TRBV7-2 and TRBJ2-2; D ambiguous. V lost 3 bases to trimming and J lost 7 bases, with 12 bases between them. Germline V gene data show CDR1 as SGHTA and CDR2 as FQGNSA. The CDR3 covers 14 residues. The CDR3 region has the DNA TGTGCCAGCAGCTTGAGTAGTTTGGTCGGGGAGCTGTTTTTT. As protein: CASSLSSLVGELFF.

A single count supports this clone. The chain uses TRBV18 and TRBJ2-2; tentative D call: TRBD1 (6 bases). Trimming removed 3 bases at V and 1 base at J, with 15 bases between. Germline values: CDR1 KGHSH, CDR2 LQKENI. The CDR3 length is 17 residues. The CDR3 spells CASSPVGQKLNTGELFF. The CDR3 bases are TGTGCCAGCTCACCGGTCGGACAGAAATTGAACACCGGGGAGCTGTTTTTT.

V gene TRBV2 combines with J gene TRBJ2-3; no definite D call. Germline loops: CDR1 SNHLY, CDR2 FYNNEI. The CDR3 loop spans 13 amino acids. The ends were cut back, 2 bases at V and 2 bases at J, with 5 bases in the middle. CDR3 amino acids: CASSEIDTDTQYF. In DNA, the CDR3 is TGTGCCAGCAGTGAAATAGACACAGATACGCAGTATTTT.

The genes are TRBV5-1 and TRBJ2-3, with D hard to call. The V end was cut by 2 bases, the J end by 3 bases, with 16 bases between. The CDR3 consists of 16 residues. Per germline, CDR1 SGHRS and CDR2 YFSETQ. The DNA of the CDR3 is TGCGCCAGCAGCTTAGGAAGGGCCCGATCTACAGATACGCAGTATTTT. Protein product: CASSLGRARSTDTQYF. The full variable domain, rest sourced from reference TRBV5-1 and TRBJ2-3, is KAGVTQTPRYLIKTRGQQVTLSCSPISGHRSVSWYQQTPGQGLQFLFEYFSETQRNKGNFPGRFSGRQFSNSRSEMNVSTLELGDSALYLCASSLGRARSTDTQYFGPGTRLTVL.

This clone showed up just once. The same CDR3 is also encoded by other DNA sequences in this sample. The DNA for the CDR3 is TGTGCCAGCAGCTTGCGGGAGACCCAGTACTTC. It is translated as CASSLRETQYF. The chain employs TRBV5-8 and TRBJ2-5, with D hard to call. V lost 1 base and J 5 bases, leaving 3 bases between the germline ends. CDR3 length equals 11 residues. The V gene's germline CDR1 is SGHTS and CDR2 YDEGEE.

V gene TRBV2 combines with J gene TRBJ1-4; D not certain. Trimming shortened V by 4 bases and J by 2 bases, and 20 bases separated the two germline ends. CDR3 length: 18 amino acids. CDR1 is SNHLY, CDR2 FYNNEI, per germline. The CDR3 sequence: CASSVVSRARTTNEKLFF. The CDR3 region has the DNA TGTGCCAGCAGTGTAGTTTCGCGGGCTCGCACGACTAATGAAAAACTGTTTTTT.

This rearrangement joins TRBV7-7 to TRBJ1-1; tentative D call: TRBD1 (6 bases). The CDR3 has 18 residues. Germline CDR1 and CDR2: SSHAT and FNYEAQ (reference sequence). V was pared by 4 bases and J by 0 bases, with 21 bases between. The CDR3 loop is CASSSMPPKQGMNTEAFF. CDR3 DNA sequence: TGTGCCAGCAGCTCAATGCCACCAAAACAGGGAATGAACACTGAAGCTTTCTTT.

The gene calls are TRBV19 and TRBJ2-7; possibly TRBD1 for D (6 bases). In germline, CDR1 is LNHDA, CDR2 SQIVND (reference sequence). The CDR3 runs to 12 residues. Trimming took 10 bases from V and 2 from J, leaving 12 bases between them. The CDR3: CATRGPTYEQYF. In nucleotides, the CDR3 is TGTGCCACCAGGGGCCCTACCTACGAGCAGTACTTC.

V usage is TRBV4-3 and J usage is TRBJ2-3; TRBD2 is a possible D gene (5 bases). V shed 2 bases and J shed 2 bases, with 8 bases lying between them. CDR3 size: 14 residues. Germline V gene lookup returns CDR1 LGHNA and CDR2 YSLEER. The CDR3 sequence: CASSQWTSTDTQYF. CDR3 bases: TGCGCCAGCAGCCAATGGACTTCCACAGATACGCAGTATTTT.

This chain links TRBV5-1 with TRBJ2-5; D is unresolved. Trimming took 2 bases from V and 3 from J, leaving 11 bases between them. The CDR3 has 14 residues. CDR1 SGHRS and CDR2 YFSETQ come from the germline V gene. This CDR3 is CASSLPEQKETQYF. The CDR3 DNA is TGCGCCAGCAGCTTACCGGAACAAAAAGAGACCCAGTACTTC.

The count of this clone is one. This chain connects TRBV19 to TRBJ1-2, with a tentative D call TRBD1 (5 bases). V lost 3 bases, J lost 3 bases, and 14 bases lay in between. Per germline, CDR1 LNHDA and CDR2 SQIVND (reference sequence). CDR3 length: 15 amino acids. In nucleotides, the CDR3 is TGTGCCAGTAGTATTGGCGGGGCCAGGGACTATGGCTACACCTTC. It codes for CASSIGGARDYGYTF. The entire variable domain, with the rest obtained from reference TRBV19 and TRBJ1-2, is as follows: DGGITQSPKYLFRKEGQNVTLSCEQNLNHDAMYWYRQDPGQGLRLIYYSQIVNDFQKGDIAEGYSVSREKKESFPLTVTSAQKNPTAFYLCASSIGGARDYGYTFGSGTRLTVV.

The chain links TRBV29-1 to TRBJ2-5; 8 nucleotides line up with TRBD1. The CDR3 spans 15 residues. The trim removed 4 bases at V and 5 bases at J, leaving 12 bases unmatched. The germline CDR1 and CDR2 sequences are SQVTM and ANQGSEA. This CDR3 is CSVVYRRGRGETQYF. CDR3 DNA: TGCAGCGTTGTCTACCGCAGGGGGCGCGGGGAGACCCAGTACTTC. Using reference TRBV29-1 and TRBJ2-5 for the parts outside the CDR3, the full variable domain is SAVISQKPSRDICQRGTSLTIQCQVDSQVTMMFWYRQQPGQSLTLIATANQGSEATYESGFVIDKFPISRPNLTFSTLTVSNMSPEDSSIYLCSVVYRRGRGETQYFGPGTRLLVL.

The genes are TRBV5-6 and TRBJ2-7; D unclear. Germline V gene sequence: CDR1 SGHDT, CDR2 YYEEEE. Between the trimmed V and J ends, which lost 7 bases and 0 bases, there was a span of 8 bases. The CDR3 loop spans 12 amino acids. As DNA, the CDR3 is TGTGCCAGCGCCGTTGGCTCCTACGAGCAGTACTTC. Protein product: CASAVGSYEQYF.

The rearrangement uses TRBV6-5 and TRBJ2-3; TRBD2 matches 7 bases. The germline CDR1 and CDR2 sequences are MNHEY and SVGAGI. The CDR3 length is 14 residues. J was trimmed by 1 base and V by 6 bases; bases with no gene match: 4. DNA for the CDR3: TGTGCCAGCAGCCAGCGGGGCCGCACAGATACGCAGTATTTT. Translation gives CASSQRGRTDTQYF.

In its sample, this clone was seen once. The V gene is TRBV19, the J gene TRBJ1-1; D unresolved. The length of the CDR3 is 14 residues. Germline lookup yields CDR1 LNHDA and CDR2 SQIVND (reference sequence). V was clipped by 3 bases and J by 1 base, with 9 bases between them. CDR3 DNA: TGTGCCAGTAGTATTCTAGACTGGAACACTGAAGCTTTCTTT. It encodes CASSILDWNTEAFF.

The rearrangement joins TRBV5-1 to TRBJ2-5, with D unresolved. Trimming shortened V by 1 base and J by 5 bases, and 9 bases separated the two germline ends. The V gene's germline CDR1 is SGHRS and CDR2 YFSETQ. The CDR3 runs to 13 residues. In DNA form, the CDR3 reads TGCGCCAGCAGCTTGTCGCCAAGGGAGACCCAGTACTTC. Translation: CASSLSPRETQYF.

V and J are TRBV6-1 and TRBJ2-3; weak D call: TRBD1 (5 bases). Germline V lookup: CDR1 MNHNS, CDR2 SASEGT. The germline V and J ends were trimmed by 5 bases and 0 bases, with 12 bases remaining between them. The CDR3 totals 15 residues. The DNA of the CDR3 is TGTGCCAGCAGTATAAGGGGCATAAGCACAGATACGCAGTATTTT. Amino acids: CASSIRGISTDTQYF.

This clone has only one observation. The chain carries TRBV5-6 and TRBJ2-5; perhaps TRBD2 as D (6 bases). Germline V gene sequence: CDR1 SGHDT, CDR2 YYEEEE. The germline V and J ends were trimmed by 1 base and 4 bases, with 11 bases remaining between them. The length of the CDR3 is 14 residues. For the CDR3, the DNA is TGTGCCAGCAGCTTGTCTAGCGTCGGAGAGACCCAGTACTTC. Its protein product is CASSLSSVGETQYF. Full variable domain (rest looked up from reference TRBV5-6 and TRBJ2-5): DAGVTQSPTHLIKTRGQQVTLRCSPKSGHDTVSWYQQALGQGPQFIFQYYEEEERQRGNFPDRFSGHQFPNYSSELNVNALLLGDSALYLCASSLSSVGETQYFGPGTRLLVL.

The J gene is TRBJ1-1, the V gene TRBV9, with no clear D. Trimming cost V 2 bases and J 3 bases, with 11 bases left between them. The CDR3 consists of 14 residues. Germline CDR1 is SGDLS and CDR2 is YYNGEE. CDR3 amino acids: CASSVRLDHTEAFF. The CDR3 bases are TGTGCCAGCAGCGTCAGGTTAGATCACACTGAAGCTTTCTTT.

The chain has TRBV4-3 and TRBJ2-2; D may be TRBD1 (6 bases). CDR1 LGHNA and CDR2 YSLEER come from the germline V gene. This CDR3 comprises 17 residues. V lost 4 bases and J lost 2, with 17 bases in between. In DNA form, the CDR3 reads TGCGCCAGCAGCCTGGGCCAGGGGAATGTCAACACCGGGGAGCTGTTTTTT. This gives the protein CASSLGQGNVNTGELFF.

V gene TRBV6-6 combines with J gene TRBJ2-7; no clear D. V was cut by 9 bases and J by 2 bases, with 14 bases left in between. Germline lookup yields CDR1 MNHNY and CDR2 SVGAGI (reference sequence). The length of the CDR3 is 13 residues. The CDR3 sequence: CASSRARTYEQYF. The CDR3 nucleotides are TGTGCCAGTTCCCGCGCACGAACCTACGAGCAGTACTTC.

This sequence joins TRBV29-1 and TRBJ2-1; a weak D match, TRBD1 (6 bases). From germline, CDR1 is SQVTM and CDR2 ANQGSEA. The CDR3 contains 14 residues. Trimming removed 2 bases at V and 8 bases at J, with 16 bases between. The CDR3 reads CSVEPGDGIHEQFF. The CDR3 DNA reads TGCAGCGTTGAACCAGGGGATGGGATTCATGAGCAGTTCTTC.

On this clone: Other DNA sequences within the sample encode an identical CDR3. V usage is TRBV19 and J usage is TRBJ1-1; 8 nucleotides line up with TRBD1. The CDR3 consists of 12 residues. CDR1 is LNHDA, CDR2 SQIVND, per germline (reference sequence). V lost 6 bases and J lost 4; bases outside the gene matches: 1. The CDR3 reads CASRTGGTEAFF. CDR3 bases: TGTGCCAGTAGAACAGGGGGCACTGAAGCTTTCTTT.

The gene calls are TRBV6-1 and TRBJ2-3, with TRBD2 matching 11 bases. The J segment lost 1 base and the V segment lost 6 bases, leaving 0 bases of the junction unmatched. The CDR3 has 14 residues. CDR1 and CDR2 from the germline V gene are MNHNS and SASEGT. The DNA for the CDR3 is TGTGCCAGCAGACTAGCGGGGGGCACAGATACGCAGTATTTT. Translation: CASRLAGGTDTQYF.